This is a list of T cell receptor beta chains from one sample in a study of T cell responses to AZD1222 COVID-19 vaccine. The table came from immunoSEQ multiplex PCR; TCRdb's copy has only in-frame clones and leaves some out. The data contain about 130,000 clones, more than 85% of them singletons. This sample comprised peripheral blood, obtained 28 days after the second AZD1222 dose. Receptors were obtained from an adult who received the AZD1222 COVID-19 vaccine. Each CDR3 is given with its conserved first and last residue. Not all rows give a size; the values are once, few, many and, for expanded clones, a class.

TRBJ1-2,-,TRBV7-2,CASSLDQGVFYGYTF
TRBJ2-7,-,TRBV30,CAWRKRDRTYEQYF
TRBJ1-3,-,TRBV18,CASSPRDIGNTIYF
TRBJ1-3,-,TRBV2,CASIQGDSGNTIYF
TRBJ1-1,few,TRBV9,CASSVWGTEAFF
TRBJ2-1,-,TRBV2,CASSEWTSSYNEQFF
TRBJ2-2,-,TRBV2,CASSRDTNTGELFF
TRBJ2-5,-,TRBV7-6,CASSHGAGGRGETQYF
TRBJ2-7,-,TRBV7-9,CASSTSLLAGGRDEQYF
TRBJ2-3,-,TRBV18,CASSPPGGRGTDTQYF
TRBJ1-2,-,TRBV12-3/TRBV12-4,CASSLEASYGYTF
TRBJ1-2,once,TRBV19,CASSIRAGANYGYTF
TRBJ2-1,-,TRBV7-9,CASSFTTEQFF
TRBJ2-5,-,TRBV7-2,CASSQGTGGAGTQYF
TRBJ1-5,-,TRBV5-1,CASSLGGTENQPQHF
TRBJ1-5,-,TRBV30,CAWSVLQGNQPQHF
TRBJ1-2,few,TRBV5-6,CASSSRGNYGYTF
TRBJ1-1,-,TRBV12-5,CASGLDFVVGEAFF
TRBJ2-6,-,TRBV6-5,CASLRRGAGANVLTF
TRBJ1-1,-,TRBV7-2,CASSPGGTAVGTEAFF
TRBJ2-6,-,TRBV6-5,CASNQGLRANVLTF
TRBJ1-2,-,TRBV12-3/TRBV12-4,CASSLDPTTGYTF
TRBJ1-2,-,TRBV19,CASSIGWGYGYTF
TRBJ1-2,-,TRBV19,CASPGIAGFYGYTF
TRBJ1-1,-,TRBV3-1/TRBV3-2,CASSQVENTEAFF
TRBJ1-1,-,TRBV28,CASGAGQEYSIGAFF
TRBJ1-4,-,TRBV30,CAWSVGQDGEKLFF
TRBJ1-5,-,TRBV6-1,CASSEQGPGRGPQHF